This T cell receptor (beta chain) was obtained from a study of tumour-infiltrating T cells in Burkitt lymphoma (dated by TCRdb to about 2020). About the study as a whole: All epidemiological subtypes of Burkitt lymphoma were represented in the cohort, which was made up of 70 to 85 patients. TCR repertoire data were compared against clinical outcome, and productive clonality predicted overall survival and progression-free survival independently of established prognostic factors such as age at diagnosis.

The full study reports these points: Several public clonotypes shared across numerous Burkitt lymphoma patients were found, and shared tumour neoantigen selection absent from diffuse large B-cell lymphoma was thereby suggested.

Libraries were built with the immunoSEQ multiplex PCR assay. In TCRdb, the immuneACCESS table is reduced to in-frame sequences with V and J assigned. These tables do not hold every clone; where another copy was compared, an unresolved V gene accounts for under half, and the others remain unexplained. The sample table holds some 670 clones, of which 79% were seen once. The ten largest make up 22% of the sample. Trimming leaves V shorter by 5 bases and J shorter by 4 bases, with the junction holding 7 bases beyond the gene matches. Counted from cysteine to phenylalanine, this CDR3 has 14 amino acids. The sequence is cut down to CDR3 DNA, 42 bases in frame from base 1. From a lookup of the germline V gene (reference sequence), CDR1 and CDR2 are LNHDA and SQIVND. Notes on this clone: Its antigen remains unidentified. No base quality information exists; no much larger clone differs at one position.

The sequence is built from TRBV19 and TRBJ2-5, and TRBD2 aligns with 7 junction nucleotides. This TCR derives from a human donor with Burkitt lymphoma. The sample was tumor tissue. The CDR3 protein: CASSPEGLPETQYF. The DNA sequence is TGTGCCAGTAGTCCCGAGGGACTACCAGAGACCCAGTACTTC.